This T cell receptor (beta chain) originates from a study of CD8 T cells in ankylosing spondylitis. Whole-study results and caveats: Within matched ankylosing spondylitis synovial fluid, disease-linked clones were reportedly significantly enriched. Ankylosing spondylitis blood appeared to be characterized by a TCR beta motif of several highly homologous variants.

Preparation of TCR beta libraries was done by quantitative 5'-RACE with molecular barcodes. TCRdb called the 5' RACE reads again in MiXCR, with one record for every CDR3 protein. Counted here are 200,000 to 250,000 distinct CDR3 sequences, approximately 12% occurring once; the ten biggest clones make up around 6.5%. This clonotype was detected a few times. Its target is unknown. The sequencing input was blood, either unsorted or a sorted T cell fraction (not recorded which). The TCR was taken from a male donor with ankylosing spondylitis or in good health (not recorded which).

CDR3 sequence: CASSVAWGAGGANVLTF. Written as DNA, the CDR3 is TGTGCCAGCAGCGTAGCTTGGGGGGCTGGTGGGGCCAACGTCCTGACTTTC. The rearrangement joins TRBV9 to TRBJ2-6, with D perhaps given as TRBD1 or TRBD2 (6 bases each). V lost 0 bases and J lost 3, with 13 bases in between. The CDR3 runs 17 residues. Per germline, CDR1 SGDLS and CDR2 YYNGEE.